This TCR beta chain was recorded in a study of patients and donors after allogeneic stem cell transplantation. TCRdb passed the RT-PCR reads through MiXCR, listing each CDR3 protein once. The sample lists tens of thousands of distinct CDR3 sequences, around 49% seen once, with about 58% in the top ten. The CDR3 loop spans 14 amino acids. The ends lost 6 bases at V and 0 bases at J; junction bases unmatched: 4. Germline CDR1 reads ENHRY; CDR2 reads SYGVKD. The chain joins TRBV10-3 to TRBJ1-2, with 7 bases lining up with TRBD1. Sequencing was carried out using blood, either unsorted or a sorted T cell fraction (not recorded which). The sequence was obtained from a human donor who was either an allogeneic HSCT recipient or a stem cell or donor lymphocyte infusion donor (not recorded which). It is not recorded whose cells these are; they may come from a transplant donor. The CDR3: CAISTQGTNYGYTF. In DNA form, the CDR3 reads TGTGCCATCAGCACACAGGGGACTAACTATGGCTACACCTTC.